This T cell receptor beta chain is from a study of response to subunit inactivated influenza vaccine. Whole-study results and caveats: Few additional T cells are recruited per seasonal influenza vaccination, authors suggested.

Looked up from germline, CDR1 is SGDLS and CDR2 is YYNGEE. Trimming left V 0 bases short and J 2 bases short, with 12 bases between. The CDR3 contains 15 residues. Each CDR3 protein is one row after TCRdb ran MiXCR on the RT-PCR reads. The sample carries 650,000 to 850,000 distinct CDR3 sequences, approximately 15% recorded once. For this clonotype: The antigen is not known.

The sequencing here drew on PBMCs from blood, taken around 14 days before vaccination. The chain uses TRBV9 and TRBJ2-7; D is unclear. This clonotype originated in a man aged 50 to 60 who received an inactivated influenza vaccine. CDR3 region: CASSVAAFGTYEQYF. The CDR3 nucleotides read TGTGCCAGCAGCGTAGCTGCCTTTGGCACCTACGAGCAGTACTTC.